The rows below give T cell receptor beta chains drawn from one sample of a study of blood T cell repertoires in COVID-19. Method: immunoSEQ multiplex PCR; TCRdb's copy keeps in-frame clones and lacks some. The sample consists of around 16,000 clones, 70% to 90% of them appearing once. What was sequenced was peripheral blood. The receptor source for this set is a human donor in a cohort sampled during active COVID-19. Both conserved end residues are part of each CDR3. The order of the fields is D gene, V gene, clone size, CDR3 protein. A D gene is named only where the DNA matches it firmly. Expanded clones are given a class, and other clones once, few, many or no size at all.

d_gene: .
v_gene: TRBV29-1
abundance: .
CDR3aa: CSVEDRWGLLSSYNEQFF

d_gene: .
v_gene: TRBV15
abundance: .
CDR3aa: CAVTGVGEKLFF

d_gene: .
v_gene: TRBV2
abundance: .
CDR3aa: CASSERLTDTQYF

d_gene: .
v_gene: TRBV9
abundance: .
CDR3aa: CASSVTQGSTDTQYF

d_gene: .
v_gene: TRBV19
abundance: .
CDR3aa: CASSLPQGNQPQHF

d_gene: TRBD2
v_gene: TRBV18
abundance: once
CDR3aa: CASSTGTSAIYEQYF

d_gene: TRBD1
v_gene: TRBV5-1
abundance: .
CDR3aa: CASSLQGQQTGNTIYF

d_gene: .
v_gene: TRBV9
abundance: .
CDR3aa: CASSLVGAGTGELFF

d_gene: TRBD2
v_gene: TRBV4-2
abundance: .
CDR3aa: CASSQGGGQYF

d_gene: TRBD2
v_gene: TRBV5-6
abundance: .
CDR3aa: CASSGRTSGGLETQYF

d_gene: TRBD1
v_gene: TRBV27
abundance: .
CDR3aa: CASSLLRTGSGEKLFF

d_gene: .
v_gene: TRBV7-9
abundance: .
CDR3aa: CASSLDSGLPKDNEQFF

d_gene: TRBD1
v_gene: TRBV4-2
abundance: .
CDR3aa: CASSPPGQDATEAFF

d_gene: TRBD2
v_gene: TRBV4-1
abundance: .
CDR3aa: CASSQEFGGGPRGNEQFF

d_gene: TRBD1
v_gene: TRBV19
abundance: few
CDR3aa: CASSVGTGAYSPLHF

d_gene: .
v_gene: TRBV7-3
abundance: .
CDR3aa: CASSFGGDNEQFF

d_gene: .
v_gene: TRBV2
abundance: .
CDR3aa: CASSAVGGSTDTQYF

d_gene: TRBD2
v_gene: TRBV6-6
abundance: .
CDR3aa: CAAHGGTRGTDTQYF

d_gene: .
v_gene: TRBV4-3
abundance: .
CDR3aa: CASSQEYRDGLSYEQYF

d_gene: TRBD2
v_gene: TRBV7-9
abundance: .
CDR3aa: CASSHRGGTDTQYF

d_gene: TRBD2
v_gene: TRBV5-6
abundance: .
CDR3aa: CASSLAGKRETQYF

d_gene: .
v_gene: TRBV7-9
abundance: .
CDR3aa: CASSLGLVAKNIQYF

d_gene: TRBD1
v_gene: TRBV9
abundance: .
CDR3aa: CASSSGGDPNTGELFF

d_gene: TRBD1
v_gene: TRBV7-6
abundance: .
CDR3aa: CASSAWGTGDYEQYF

d_gene: TRBD2
v_gene: TRBV18
abundance: .
CDR3aa: CASSLTAGVYNEQFF

d_gene: .
v_gene: TRBV18
abundance: .
CDR3aa: CASSPSGSIEKLFF

d_gene: TRBD2
v_gene: TRBV10-3
abundance: .
CDR3aa: CAISPMTSGGTDTQYF

d_gene: TRBD1
v_gene: TRBV5-6
abundance: .
CDR3aa: CASSLIGGFGELFF

d_gene: TRBD1
v_gene: TRBV18
abundance: few
CDR3aa: CASSPGQGITGELFF

d_gene: .
v_gene: TRBV5-1
abundance: .
CDR3aa: CASESNGNTGELFF

d_gene: TRBD1
v_gene: TRBV19
abundance: .
CDR3aa: CASSISTGQGALTDTQYF

d_gene: .
v_gene: TRBV6-5
abundance: .
CDR3aa: CASSYSHGLSEETQYF

d_gene: .
v_gene: TRBV19
abundance: few
CDR3aa: CASSIIAPGLNTGELFF

d_gene: .
v_gene: TRBV5-1
abundance: .
CDR3aa: CASSSFTRPNTEAFF

d_gene: .
v_gene: TRBV2
abundance: .
CDR3aa: CASSAGGGTEAFF

d_gene: .
v_gene: TRBV3-1/TRBV3-2
abundance: once
CDR3aa: CASSRGVREQFF

d_gene: TRBD2
v_gene: TRBV6-2/TRBV6-3
abundance: .
CDR3aa: CASSYGTSGGFYEQYF

d_gene: .
v_gene: TRBV5-4
abundance: .
CDR3aa: CASSLYREYQETQYF

d_gene: .
v_gene: TRBV2
abundance: medium-sized
CDR3aa: CASSDTESDTEAFF

d_gene: .
v_gene: TRBV19
abundance: .
CDR3aa: CASYSPGGEQYF

d_gene: TRBD2
v_gene: TRBV7-8
abundance: once
CDR3aa: CASSPGGSSYEQYF

d_gene: TRBD1
v_gene: TRBV23-1
abundance: .
CDR3aa: CARQGVGTEAFF

d_gene: .
v_gene: TRBV19
abundance: .
CDR3aa: CASSSRAGELFF

d_gene: TRBD2
v_gene: TRBV5-1
abundance: .
CDR3aa: CASSLEGTSGGPTDTQYF

d_gene: .
v_gene: TRBV19
abundance: .
CDR3aa: CASSFRVKDEQFF

d_gene: TRBD2
v_gene: TRBV6-2/TRBV6-3
abundance: .
CDR3aa: CASSLAGAMRKTQYF

d_gene: .
v_gene: TRBV5-1
abundance: .
CDR3aa: CASRDSQNYGYTF

d_gene: .
v_gene: TRBV7-9
abundance: once
CDR3aa: CASRWGVGQETQYF

d_gene: TRBD1
v_gene: TRBV10-3
abundance: .
CDR3aa: CAISESGTGERAF

d_gene: .
v_gene: TRBV21-1
abundance: .
CDR3aa: CASSKGREADTQYF

d_gene: .
v_gene: TRBV28
abundance: .
CDR3aa: CASCQPPQGPWETQYF

d_gene: TRBD2
v_gene: TRBV2
abundance: .
CDR3aa: CASRLAEPTDTQYF

d_gene: .
v_gene: TRBV5-1
abundance: .
CDR3aa: CASSLVPSPAGELFF

d_gene: TRBD2
v_gene: TRBV7-3
abundance: .
CDR3aa: CASSSGTSGGASGELFF